This entry describes one TCR beta chain. Its antigen is currently unknown. The data were taken from a study of cytomegalovirus exposure and HLA in healthy donors. 60 Vbeta and 13 Jbeta primers were used in PCR. Sequencing used immunoSEQ multiplex PCR; TCRdb keeps in-frame clones, though not all of them. The listing records 70,000 to 100,000 clones. General study findings and limits: Donors were assumed by presence/absence analyses to have roughly uniform sequencing depth. A later analysis found TCR association rates differed by HLA locus, highest for DRB1 and lowest for HLA-C.

The V end was cut by 2 bases, the J end by 6 bases, with 25 bases between. The germline V gene encodes CDR1 GTSNPN and CDR2 SVGIG (reference sequence). This CDR3 has 17 amino acids. This sequence was found in a man aged 18 to 30 in good health and CMV-seropositive. The chain is built from TRBV30 and TRBJ1-2; no clear D. The source material was PBMCs. As DNA, the CDR3 is TGTGCCTGGAGTCATTTCACCCTCCGGGCTCCGAGGGATGGCTACACCTTC. It is translated as CAWSHFTLRAPRDGYTF.